The 5 T cell receptor beta chains presented below share a single source sample, sequenced in a study of T cell responses to AZD1222 COVID-19 vaccine. Data came from immunoSEQ multiplex PCR; TCRdb stores just in-frame clones and leaves some out. Seen here are roughly 150,000 clones, 90% observed once, and the top ten hold about 1.6%. This material consisted of peripheral blood, taken 28 days after the second AZD1222 dose. The receptors were sampled from an adult who received the AZD1222 COVID-19 vaccine.

The rearrangement joins TRBV27 to TRBJ1-1; tentatively, D is TRBD1 (6 bases). Trimming removed 6 bases at V and 5 bases at J, with 16 bases between. Germline loops: CDR1 MNHEY, CDR2 SMNVEV (reference sequence). The CDR3 is 14 residues long. The CDR3 bases are TGTGCCAGCAGGCTTAGAGGGGGTCTTACTGAAGCTTTCTTT. Translated: CASRLRGGLTEAFF.

V and J are TRBV10-3 and TRBJ1-4, with 7 bases fitting TRBD1. CDR3 size: 12 residues. From germline, CDR1 is ENHRY and CDR2 SYGVKD. The J segment lost 7 bases and the V segment lost 8 bases, leaving 4 bases of the junction unmatched. Written as DNA, the CDR3 is TGTGCCATCGGGGGACAGACTGAAAAACTGTTTTTT. As protein: CAIGGQTEKLFF.

V gene TRBV19 combines with J gene TRBJ1-5; D call uncertain. This CDR3 is 15 amino acids long. The V gene's germline CDR1 is LNHDA and CDR2 SQIVND (reference sequence). With 0 bases removed from V and 7 bases from J, the gap between germline ends came to 13 bases. The CDR3 is CASSIELGARQPQHF. CDR3 bases: TGTGCCAGTAGTATAGAGCTCGGCGCGAGGCAGCCCCAGCATTTT. Looking up the rest from reference TRBV19 and TRBJ1-5 gives the full variable domain: DGGITQSPKYLFRKEGQNVTLSCEQNLNHDAMYWYRQDPGQGLRLIYYSQIVNDFQKGDIAEGYSVSREKKESFPLTVTSAQKNPTAFYLCASSIELGARQPQHFGDGTRLSIL.

This rearrangement joins TRBV27 to TRBJ2-1, with TRBD2 matching 8 bases. CDR1 and CDR2 from the germline V gene are MNHEY and SMNVEV (reference sequence). V shed 3 bases, J shed 3 bases, and the junction held 4 bases outside the gene matches. This CDR3 comprises 15 residues. For the CDR3, the DNA is TGTGCCAGCAGTTTTGCGCTAGCGGGCTACAATGAGCAGTTCTTC. This gives the protein CASSFALAGYNEQFF.

This chain links TRBV10-2 with TRBJ1-5; 7 bases map to TRBD1. Germline values: CDR1 WSHSY, CDR2 SAAADI. The ends lost 5 bases at V and 2 bases at J; junction bases unmatched: 6. This CDR3 has 15 amino acids. The CDR3 loop reads CASSLQGVGNQPQHF. Here the CDR3 DNA reads TGCGCCAGCAGTCTCCAGGGGGTGGGCAATCAGCCCCAGCATTTT.